Detailed here is one T cell receptor beta chain. This entry comes from a study of blood T cell repertoires in COVID-19. For the study at large: Acute and convalescent COVID-19 samples came from the United States, Italy and Spain. T cells, B-cell-depleted T cells, or PBMCs supplied cDNA or gDNA.

Between the trimmed V and J ends, which lost 0 bases and 2 bases, there was a span of 7 bases. Germline-derived CDR1 and CDR2 are MNHEY and SVGAGI. The CDR3 is made up of 14 amino acids. Those enrolled, adults aged about 18 to 89 years, came from around 24 US areas. Per the original data handling: The assay estimated nucleated cells by amplifying reference gene primers. Produced via immunoSEQ multiplex PCR; TCRdb's table is partial and in-frame only. V and J calls and clone size are given by that table; D and trimming were obtained from the DNA. The profile shows 300,000 or so clones, under 90% of them singletons.

This chain uses TRBV6-5 with TRBJ1-1; D not certain. This TCR was recovered from a woman aged 45-60 years who had been exposed to COVID-19. The sample consisted of PBMCs or T cells enriched from blood (not recorded which). CDR3 nucleotide sequence: TGTGCCAGCAGTTACTCCAACGGTAACACTGAAGCTTTCTTT. Residues: CASSYSNGNTEAFF.